Following are 22 T cell receptor beta chains from one sample sequenced in a study of blood T cell repertoires in COVID-19. TCRdb's copy holds only in-frame clones and misses some; the assay was immunoSEQ multiplex PCR. The data show 200,000 to 250,000 clones, over 80% seen once. Material for sequencing was PBMCs or T cells enriched from blood (not recorded which). Source of these receptors: a middle-aged woman who had recovered from COVID-19.

The rearrangement uses TRBV27 and TRBJ1-2; D is perhaps TRBD1 (6 bases). Trimming cost V 9 bases and J 4 bases, with 24 bases left between them. This CDR3 spans 16 amino acids. Germline CDR1 is MNHEY and CDR2 is SMNVEV (reference sequence). CDR3 sequence: CASSALSPDRGYGYTF. Here the CDR3 DNA reads TGTGCCAGTAGCGCCTTATCCCCGGACAGAGGCTATGGCTACACCTTC.

The rearrangement links TRBV7-8 to TRBJ2-3; 13 bases are shared with TRBD2. The CDR3 length is 15 residues. Germline V gives CDR1 SGHVS, CDR2 FQNEAQ. V lost 5 bases, J lost 3 bases, and 2 bases stayed unmatched. The CDR3 is CASSPTSGRTDTQYF. Written as DNA, the CDR3 is TGTGCCAGCAGCCCGACTAGCGGGAGGACAGATACGCAGTATTTT. Full variable domain (rest looked up from reference TRBV7-8 and TRBJ2-3): GAGVSQSPRYKVAKRGQDVALRCDPISGHVSLFWYQQALGQGPEFLTYFQNEAQLDKSGLPSDRFFAERPEGSVSTLKIQRTQQEDSAVYLCASSPTSGRTDTQYFGPGTRLTVL.

This clone was observed once. The CDR3 DNA follows: TGCGCCAGCAAGGATACTAGCGGGAAAAACACCGGGGAGCTGTTTTTT. Translated: CASKDTSGKNTGELFF. V gene TRBV5-1 combines with J gene TRBJ2-2; 10 nucleotides agree with TRBD2. J lost 2 bases, V lost 6 bases, and 7 bases had no gene match. CDR3 length: 16 amino acids. The germline V gene has CDR1 SGHRS and CDR2 YFSETQ.

This clone has just one count. The chain has TRBV3-1 (or the pseudogene TRBV3-2) and TRBJ1-1; D uncertain. CDR1 is LGHDT, CDR2 YNNKEL, per germline (reference sequence). The CDR3 has 15 amino acids. The V gene lost 3 bases and the J gene lost 1 base, with 12 bases spanning the gap. Here the CDR3 reads CASSHILSGNTEAFF. The CDR3 nucleotides read TGTGCCAGCAGCCACATACTCTCAGGGAACACTGAAGCTTTCTTT.

The J gene is TRBJ2-5, the V gene TRBV7-9, with D perhaps TRBD1 (6 bases). V lost 4 bases, J lost 1 base, and 13 bases lay in between. Germline CDR1 SEHNR, CDR2 FQNEAQ (reference sequence). The CDR3 is made up of 15 amino acids. The CDR3 nucleotides are TGTGCCAGCAGCTATTACACAGGGTTCCAAGAGACCCAGTACTTC. Encoded protein: CASSYYTGFQETQYF.

Worth noting for this clone: The same CDR3 is also encoded by other DNA sequences in this sample. The rearrangement links TRBV28 to TRBJ1-5; weak D call: TRBD1 (5 bases). Trimming cost V 6 bases and J 7 bases, with 13 bases left between them. Germline lookup yields CDR1 MDHEN and CDR2 SYDVKM. The CDR3 is made up of 13 amino acids. CDR3 region: CASSPGRGQPQHF. The CDR3 coding sequence is TGTGCCAGCAGCCCAGGGAGGGGACAGCCCCAGCATTTT.

The gene calls are TRBV12-3 or TRBV12-4 and TRBJ2-1; D is unresolved. Deletions cut 2 bases from V and 4 bases from J, with 3 bases between. This CDR3 region has 12 residues. The CDR3 loop reads CASSLSYNEQFF. Written as DNA, the CDR3 is TGTGCCAGCAGTTTATCTTACAATGAGCAGTTCTTC.

This rearrangement joins TRBV27 to TRBJ1-1; D unclear. The V and J ends lost 6 bases and 8 bases respectively, with 10 bases between them. The CDR3 length is 11 residues. Per the germline V gene, CDR1 is MNHEY and CDR2 is SMNVEV (reference sequence). This chain's CDR3 is CASRRNLEAFF. The CDR3 DNA is TGTGCCAGCAGGCGCAACCTCGAAGCTTTCTTT.

This chain connects TRBV18 to TRBJ2-1, with D hard to call. Trimming removed 4 bases from V and 5 bases from J, with 9 bases in between. The CDR3 runs to 13 residues. Per the germline V gene, CDR1 is KGHSH and CDR2 is LQKENI. The CDR3: CASSLLRDNEQFF. CDR3 coding DNA: TGTGCCAGCTCACTCCTTAGAGACAATGAGCAGTTCTTC.

This sequence joins TRBV9 and TRBJ2-7, with D hard to call. Trimming removed 4 bases at V and 3 bases at J, with 17 bases between. CDR1 is SGDLS, CDR2 YYNGEE, per germline. CDR3 length: 15 amino acids. The CDR3: CASSPRSGAIYEQYF. The CDR3 DNA reads TGTGCCAGCAGCCCTCGTTCCGGAGCAATCTACGAGCAGTACTTC. Supplemented by reference TRBV9 and TRBJ2-7, the full variable domain reads DSGVTQTPKHLITATGQRVTLRCSPRSGDLSVYWYQQSLDQGLQFLIQYYNGEERAKGNILERFSAQQFPDLHSELNLSSLELGDSALYFCASSPRSGAIYEQYFGPGTRLTVT.

DNA of the CDR3: TGTGCCAGCAGCAACTCCCTTTATAGACAGGTTACTAGGAATGGCTACACCTTC. This gives the protein CASSNSLYRQVTRNGYTF. V and J are TRBV21-1 and TRBJ1-2; the listed D gene, TRBD1, was not tested against the DNA. TRBV21-1 is deemed a pseudogene. This CDR3 is 18 amino acids long.

This clone has a single count. The chain has TRBV24-1 and TRBJ1-5, with a weak D call TRBD1 (5 bases). There are 16 residues in the CDR3. CDR1 and CDR2 (germline): KGHDR, SFDVKD. Between the trimmed V and J ends, which lost 7 bases and 5 bases, there was a span of 20 bases. CDR3 amino acids: CATSLGGDPFDQPQHF. The CDR3 DNA reads TGTGCCACCAGCCTCGGAGGGGACCCTTTCGATCAGCCCCAGCATTTT.

The chain is built from TRBV4-2 and TRBJ1-2; D is unclear. The CDR3 spans 15 residues. Between the trimmed V and J ends, which lost 3 bases and 8 bases, there was a span of 19 bases. CDR1 is LGHNA, CDR2 YNFKEQ, per germline. The CDR3 protein is CASSQDSGRAGGYTF. In DNA, the CDR3 is TGTGCCAGCAGCCAGGATTCCGGGAGGGCAGGAGGCTACACCTTC.

This rearrangement joins TRBV14 to TRBJ1-3, with a possible D match to TRBD1 (6 bases). The CDR3 is 16 amino acids. Germline V CDR1 and CDR2: SGHDN, FVKESK. The V and J ends lost 2 bases and 0 bases respectively, with 11 bases between them. CDR3 coding DNA: TGTGCCAGCAGCCAAACAGGGAGAGGCTCTGGAAACACCATATATTTT. Protein: CASSQTGRGSGNTIYF.

This chain joins TRBV6-2 or TRBV6-3 and TRBJ2-5; D gene ambiguous. In germline, CDR1 is MNHEY, CDR2 SVGEGT. Trimming removed 0 bases from V and 5 bases from J, with 10 bases in between. This CDR3 contains 14 residues. CDR3 sequence reads: CASSYSDSLETQYF. The CDR3 bases are TGTGCCAGCAGTTACTCTGATAGCTTGGAGACCCAGTACTTC.

The CDR3, as DNA: TGTGCCAGCAGTGAAACCCGGACTAGCAGCCAAGAGACCCAGTACTTC. Residues: CASSETRTSSQETQYF. The chain has TRBV2 and TRBJ2-5, with TRBD2 matching 8 bases. This CDR3 spans 16 amino acids. V shed 2 bases, J shed 1 base, and the junction held 6 bases outside the gene matches. Germline V CDR1 and CDR2: SNHLY, FYNNEI.

The chain uses TRBV9 and TRBJ2-3; D unresolved. CDR1 is SGDLS, CDR2 YYNGEE, per germline. The CDR3 is 15 amino acids. The germline V and J ends were trimmed by 0 bases and 2 bases, with 10 bases remaining between them. The CDR3 DNA reads as TGTGCCAGCAGCGTAGGGTTAGAACTCACAGATACGCAGTATTTT. This encodes CASSVGLELTDTQYF.

This clone was detected only a few times. V usage is TRBV11-2 and J usage is TRBJ2-7; no reliable D call. Trimming shortened V by 2 bases and J by 6 bases, and 5 bases separated the two germline ends. Germline CDR1 reads SGHAT; CDR2 reads FQNNGV. The CDR3 runs 11 residues. DNA for the CDR3: TGTGCCAGCAGCTTATCCGTCGAGCAGTACTTC. As protein: CASSLSVEQYF. The whole variable domain, filled in from reference TRBV11-2 and TRBJ2-7, reads EAGVAQSPRYKIIEKRQSVAFWCNPISGHATLYWYQQILGQGPKLLIQFQNNGVVDDSQLPKDRFSAERLKGVDSTLKIQPAKLEDSAVYLCASSLSVEQYFGPGTRLTVT.

This clone has a single count. This chain connects TRBV7-9 to TRBJ2-3; weak D call: TRBD2 (6 bases). The CDR3 loop spans 15 amino acids. CDR1 is SEHNR, CDR2 FQNEAQ, per germline (reference sequence). V dropped 5 bases and J dropped 3 bases, with 15 bases sitting between them. CDR3 protein: CASSPRLEPTDTQYF. Written as DNA, the CDR3 is TGTGCCAGCAGCCCTCGACTAGAGCCGACAGATACGCAGTATTTT.

This clone was picked up a small number of times. The chain carries TRBV3-1 (or the pseudogene TRBV3-2) and TRBJ2-5; D gene uncertain. V lost 1 base to trimming and J lost 7 bases, with 4 bases between them. CDR1 is LGHDT, CDR2 YNNKEL, per germline (reference sequence). The CDR3 has 11 residues. The CDR3 reads CASSQGGTQYF. CDR3 nucleotide sequence: TGTGCCAGCAGCCAAGGCGGGACCCAGTACTTC.

The chain joins TRBV28 to TRBJ1-2, with 7 bases that match TRBD1. The V segment lost 7 bases and the J segment 1 base; nucleotides outside the gene matches: 9. Germline V lookup: CDR1 MDHEN, CDR2 SYDVKM. The length of the CDR3 is 15 residues. The CDR3 nucleotides read TGTGCCAGCACCGCCCCGGACAGGAGTAACTATGGCTACACCTTC. Amino acids: CASTAPDRSNYGYTF.

V is TRBV10-1 and J is TRBJ1-1; possibly TRBD1 for D (6 bases). The CDR3 is 13 amino acids. V was shortened by 5 bases and J by 2 bases, with 9 bases between the two germline ends. The V gene's germline CDR1 is WNHNN and CDR2 SYGVQD (reference sequence). The CDR3 coding sequence is TGCGCCAGCAGTCAGGACAGAAACACTGAAGCTTTCTTT. Its protein is CASSQDRNTEAFF.